This T cell receptor (beta chain) was found in a study of prognosis after radiotherapy for stage I lung cancer. As for this clonotype: The antigen is not known.

This CDR3 comprises 15 residues. V lost 4 bases and J lost 2, with 13 bases in between. Germline V gene lookup returns CDR1 SGHDT and CDR2 YYEEEE. From genomic DNA, two-round multiplex PCR was used to amplify TCR beta CDR3. First-round PCR employed TRBV- and TRBJ-specific primers for each gene. TCRdb fed the multiplex PCR reads into MiXCR, producing one record per CDR3 protein. This sample yields about 35,000 distinct CDR3 sequences, of which around a third are seen a single time; around 27% belongs to the top ten. Overall study findings and caveats: Where distant metastases developed, patients had lower Shannon entropy after stereotactic body radiation therapy.

The sequence came from a donor over 45 with non-small cell lung cancer. The source was PBMCs, collected before or after stereotactic body radiation therapy (not recorded which). The chain employs TRBV5-6 and TRBJ2-1, with a tentative D call TRBD2 (5 bases). CDR3 sequence reads: CASSQLVWPYNEQFF. In nucleotides, the CDR3 is TGTGCCAGCAGCCAACTAGTGTGGCCCTACAATGAGCAGTTCTTC.